A selection of T cell receptor beta chains follows, all from one sample in a study of early T cells in non-severe SARS-CoV-2 infection. In TCRdb, the 5' RACE reads were re-called with MiXCR into one record per CDR3 protein. This table has around 61,000 distinct CDR3 sequences, approximately 10% appearing once. The material sequenced was whole blood. These receptors were taken from an adult who was a healthcare worker with PCR-confirmed SARS-CoV-2 infection or an uninfected control (not recorded which). Each CDR3 is given with its conserved first and last residue. A D gene is named only where the DNA matches it firmly. Where a row states a size, it is once, few, many or the class of an expanded clone; other rows omit it.

J: TRBJ2-2
length: 16
size: few
V: TRBV4-2
D: TRBD1
CDR3: CASSLGQTISPGELFF
DNA: TGTGCCAGCAGCCTGGGACAGACTATCTCACCCGGGGAGCTGTTTTTT

J: TRBJ2-1
length: 13
size: many
V: TRBV27
D: .
CDR3: CASSFQRHNEQFF
DNA: TGTGCCAGCAGTTTCCAGCGGCACAATGAGCAGTTCTTC

J: TRBJ2-7
length: 15
size: few
V: TRBV14
D: .
CDR3: CASAKFGGGSYEQYF
DNA: TGTGCCAGCGCCAAATTTGGAGGGGGTTCCTACGAGCAGTACTTC

J: TRBJ2-3
length: 15
size: .
V: TRBV19
D: .
CDR3: CASSASGMYTDTQYF
DNA: TGTGCCAGTAGTGCATCCGGGATGTACACAGATACGCAGTATTTT

J: TRBJ2-5
length: 15
size: many
V: TRBV21-1
D: .
CDR3: CASIRQERVRETQYF
DNA: TGTGCCAGCATCCGCCAGGAAAGGGTTAGAGAGACCCAGTACTTC

J: TRBJ2-3
length: 15
size: .
V: TRBV30
D: TRBD2
CDR3: CAWRSSSGHTDTQYF
DNA: TGTGCCTGGAGAAGTTCTAGCGGCCACACAGATACGCAGTATTTT

J: TRBJ1-2
length: 13
size: many
V: TRBV2
D: TRBD1
CDR3: CASSEGQLYGYTF
DNA: TGTGCCAGCAGTGAGGGACAGCTTTATGGCTACACCTTC

J: TRBJ2-1
length: 15
size: .
V: TRBV9
D: TRBD2
CDR3: CASSVVSGEHNEQFF
DNA: TGTGCCAGCAGCGTAGTTAGCGGGGAACACAATGAGCAGTTCTTC

J: TRBJ2-1
length: 13
size: .
V: TRBV2
D: .
CDR3: CASSRQGINEQFF
DNA: TGTGCCAGCAGCCGACAAGGGATAAATGAGCAGTTCTTC

J: TRBJ1-5
length: 17
size: many
V: TRBV6-1
D: .
CDR3: CASPPRWVTGGNQPQHF
DNA: TGTGCCAGTCCTCCTCGGTGGGTAACGGGGGGCAATCAGCCCCAGCATTTT

J: TRBJ1-1
length: 13
size: few
V: TRBV18
D: .
CDR3: CASSPALRTEAFF
DNA: TGTGCCAGCTCACCCGCTCTTCGGACTGAAGCTTTCTTT

J: TRBJ2-2
length: 14
size: .
V: TRBV5-6
D: .
CDR3: CASSRWQNTGELFF
DNA: TGTGCCAGCAGCCGTTGGCAGAACACCGGGGAGCTGTTTTTT

J: TRBJ2-2
length: 20
size: many
V: TRBV11-2
D: .
CDR3: CASSLVSVPQPPRSTGELFF
DNA: TGTGCCAGCAGCTTAGTGTCGGTCCCGCAACCCCCTAGGAGCACCGGGGAGCTGTTTTTT

J: TRBJ2-3
length: 12
size: few
V: TRBV29-1
D: TRBD1
CDR3: CSVDRVLDTQYF
DNA: TGCAGCGTAGACAGGGTACTCGATACGCAGTATTTT

J: TRBJ1-1
length: 17
size: many
V: TRBV3-1
D: .
CDR3: CASSHLLTSDGATEAFF
DNA: TGTGCCAGCAGCCACCTCCTTACCTCAGATGGGGCCACTGAAGCTTTCTTT

J: TRBJ1-1
length: 13
size: few
V: TRBV29-1
D: TRBD1
CDR3: CSVRTGRTTEAFF
DNA: TGCAGCGTTAGGACAGGGAGAACCACTGAAGCTTTCTTT

J: TRBJ2-1
length: 15
size: few
V: TRBV5-4
D: TRBD2
CDR3: CASSSGTRPGNEQFF
DNA: TGTGCCAGCAGCTCCGGGACTAGACCGGGTAATGAGCAGTTCTTC

J: TRBJ2-3
length: 15
size: many
V: TRBV20-1
D: .
CDR3: CSATKRTRSTDTQYF
DNA: TGCAGTGCTACGAAGCGTACCCGCTCGACAGATACGCAGTATTTT

J: TRBJ2-6
length: 11
size: few
V: TRBV20-1
D: .
CDR3: CSANGANVLTF
DNA: TGCAGTGCTAATGGGGCCAACGTCCTGACTTTC

J: TRBJ2-3
length: 13
size: .
V: TRBV29-1
D: .
CDR3: CSSWTASTDTQYF
DNA: TGCAGCTCGTGGACAGCTAGCACAGATACGCAGTATTTT

J: TRBJ2-1
length: 15
size: .
V: TRBV12-3/TRBV12-4
D: .
CDR3: CASSLVGPSWDEQFF
DNA: TGTGCCAGCAGTTTAGTGGGACCATCCTGGGATGAGCAGTTCTTC

J: TRBJ2-1
length: 12
size: few
V: TRBV10-1
D: TRBD2
CDR3: CTSCSGPSEQFF
DNA: TGCACCAGCTGTAGCGGGCCGAGTGAGCAGTTCTTC

J: TRBJ2-1
length: 18
size: few
V: TRBV7-9
D: TRBD2
CDR3: CASSLKSRLAGYYNEQFF
DNA: TGTGCCAGCAGCTTAAAGTCCCGACTAGCGGGCTACTACAATGAGCAGTTCTTC

J: TRBJ2-1
length: 14
size: many
V: TRBV9
D: TRBD2
CDR3: CASSSRTSGYEQFF
DNA: TGTGCCAGCAGCTCTCGTACTAGCGGGTATGAGCAGTTCTTC

J: TRBJ1-4
length: 16
size: few
V: TRBV7-2
D: TRBD1
CDR3: CASSPPSWDRDEKLFF
DNA: TGTGCCAGCAGCCCACCCAGCTGGGACAGGGATGAAAAACTGTTTTTT

J: TRBJ1-2
length: 14
size: few
V: TRBV15
D: TRBD1
CDR3: CATSRGTGSSSYTF
DNA: TGTGCCACCAGCAGAGGGACAGGGAGTAGTAGCTACACCTTC

J: TRBJ1-1
length: 13
size: few
V: TRBV5-1
D: .
CDR3: CASSYAGNTEAFF
DNA: TGCGCCAGCAGCTACGCAGGTAACACTGAAGCTTTCTTT

J: TRBJ2-7
length: 14
size: many
V: TRBV27
D: TRBD2
CDR3: CASSFREGLDEQYF
DNA: TGTGCCAGCAGTTTCCGGGAGGGATTGGATGAGCAGTACTTC